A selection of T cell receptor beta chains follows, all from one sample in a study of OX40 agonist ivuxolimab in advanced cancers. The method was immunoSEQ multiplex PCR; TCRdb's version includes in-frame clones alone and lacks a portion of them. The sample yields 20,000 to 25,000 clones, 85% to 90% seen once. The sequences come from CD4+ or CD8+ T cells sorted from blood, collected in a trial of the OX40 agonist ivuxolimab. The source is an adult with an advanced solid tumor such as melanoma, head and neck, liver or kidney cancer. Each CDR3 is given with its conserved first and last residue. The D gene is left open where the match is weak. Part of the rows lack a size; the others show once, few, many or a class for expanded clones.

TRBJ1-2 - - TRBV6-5 CASSYSSTAGLAF TGTGCCAGCAGTTACTCGTCGACGGCCGGTTTAGCCTTC
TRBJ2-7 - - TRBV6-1 CASSLGAGEQYF TGTGCCAGCAGTTTGGGGGCAGGCGAGCAGTACTTC
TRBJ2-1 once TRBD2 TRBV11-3 CASSPPTSGRIYNEQFF TGTGCCAGCAGCCCACCGACTAGCGGGCGGATCTACAATGAGCAGTTCTTC
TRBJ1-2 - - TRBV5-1 CASSLWLREANYGYTF TGCGCCAGCAGCTTGTGGCTCCGGGAGGCTAACTATGGCTACACCTTC
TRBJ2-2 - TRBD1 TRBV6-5 CAVGQPNTGELFF TGTGCCGTGGGACAGCCGAACACCGGGGAGCTGTTTTTT
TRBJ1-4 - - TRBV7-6 CASSFLRGGAHATNEKLFF TGTGCCAGCAGCTTTCTCCGGGGGGGGGCACATGCAACTAATGAAAAACTGTTTTTT
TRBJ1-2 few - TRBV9 CASSVGRHGYTF TGTGCCAGCAGCGTAGGAAGACATGGCTACACCTTC
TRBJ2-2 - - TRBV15 CATSRDATTLAPTGELFF TGTGCCACCAGCAGAGACGCGACAACTCTAGCGCCCACCGGGGAGCTGTTTTTT
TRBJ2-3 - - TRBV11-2 CASRETAPSTDTQYF TGTGCCAGCAGAGAGACAGCCCCTAGCACAGATACGCAGTATTTT
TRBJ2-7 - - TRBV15 CATSRDRQGPVYEQYF TGTGCCACCAGCAGAGATCGGCAGGGGCCTGTCTACGAGCAGTACTTC
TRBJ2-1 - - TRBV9 CASSVDYNEQFF TGTGCCAGCAGCGTAGACTACAATGAGCAGTTCTTC
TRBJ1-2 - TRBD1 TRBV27 CASSLSAGGGGYTF TGTGCCAGCAGTTTAAGCGCAGGGGGCGGTGGCTACACCTTC
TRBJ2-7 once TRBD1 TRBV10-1 CASSPGQGQTQYF TGCGCCAGCAGTCCTGGACAGGGGCAGACGCAGTACTTC
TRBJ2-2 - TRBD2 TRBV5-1 CASKLAGGPTGELFF TGCGCCAGCAAACTAGCGGGGGGACCCACCGGGGAGCTGTTTTTT
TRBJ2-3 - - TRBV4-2 CASSQVGSTDTQYF TGTGCCAGCAGCCAAGTGGGGAGCACAGATACGCAGTATTTT
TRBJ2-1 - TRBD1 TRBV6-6 CASSYGQDNEQFF TGTGCCAGCAGTTACGGACAGGACAATGAGCAGTTCTTC
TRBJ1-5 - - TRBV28 CASNHPILISNQPQHF TGTGCCAGCAATCATCCTATCCTAATTAGCAATCAGCCCCAGCATTTT
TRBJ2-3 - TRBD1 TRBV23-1 CASSQKPGMTGGTTDTQYF TGCGCCAGCAGTCAAAAACCCGGAATGACAGGGGGGACCACAGATACGCAGTATTTT
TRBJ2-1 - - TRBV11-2 CASSKDWGEQFF TGTGCCAGCAGCAAGGACTGGGGCGAGCAGTTCTTC
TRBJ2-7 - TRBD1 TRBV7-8 CASSSPLTQGEIHEQYF TGTGCCAGCAGCTCCCCACTAACACAGGGGGAGATCCACGAGCAGTACTTC
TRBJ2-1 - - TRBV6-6 CASSPSASSYNEQFF TGTGCCAGCAGCCCGTCAGCAAGCTCCTACAATGAGCAGTTCTTC
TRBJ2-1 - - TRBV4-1 CASALNFNAYNEQFF TGCGCCAGCGCCCTAAATTTTAACGCCTACAATGAGCAGTTCTTC
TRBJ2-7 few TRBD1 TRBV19 CASSWYPGQGGEQYF TGTGCCAGTAGCTGGTATCCAGGACAGGGTGGTGAGCAGTACTTC
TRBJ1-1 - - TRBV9 CASSADLQGIYTEAFF TGTGCCAGCAGCGCGGACCTACAGGGAATCTACACTGAAGCTTTCTTT
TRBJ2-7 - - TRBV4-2 CASSQEGGDLYEQYF TGTGCCAGCAGCCAAGAAGGAGGGGATCTCTACGAGCAGTACTTC